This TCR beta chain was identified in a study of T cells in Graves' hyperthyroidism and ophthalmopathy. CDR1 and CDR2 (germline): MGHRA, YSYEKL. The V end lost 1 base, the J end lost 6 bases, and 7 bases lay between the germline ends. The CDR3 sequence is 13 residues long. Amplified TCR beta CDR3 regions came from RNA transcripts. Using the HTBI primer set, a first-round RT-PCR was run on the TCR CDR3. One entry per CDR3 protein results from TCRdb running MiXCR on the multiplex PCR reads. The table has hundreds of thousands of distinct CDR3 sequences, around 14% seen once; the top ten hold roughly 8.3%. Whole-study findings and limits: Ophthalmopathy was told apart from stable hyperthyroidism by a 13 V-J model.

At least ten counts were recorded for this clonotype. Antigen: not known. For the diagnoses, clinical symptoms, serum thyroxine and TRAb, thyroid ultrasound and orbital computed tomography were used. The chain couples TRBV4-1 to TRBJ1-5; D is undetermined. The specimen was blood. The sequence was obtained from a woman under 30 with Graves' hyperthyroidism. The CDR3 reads CASSQGYSQPQHF. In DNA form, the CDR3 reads TGCGCCAGCAGCCAAGGGTATAGTCAGCCCCAGCATTTT.